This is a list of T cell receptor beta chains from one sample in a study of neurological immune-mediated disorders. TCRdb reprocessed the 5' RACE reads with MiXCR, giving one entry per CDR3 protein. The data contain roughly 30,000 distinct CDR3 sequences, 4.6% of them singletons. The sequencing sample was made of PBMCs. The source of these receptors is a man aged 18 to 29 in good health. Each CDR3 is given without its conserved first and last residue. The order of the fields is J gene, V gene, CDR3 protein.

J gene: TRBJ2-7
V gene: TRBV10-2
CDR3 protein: ASSHRTGSYEQY

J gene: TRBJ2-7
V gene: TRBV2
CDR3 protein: ASSATGLSSYEQY

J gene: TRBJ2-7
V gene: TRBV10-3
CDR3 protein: AISVQGAGEQY

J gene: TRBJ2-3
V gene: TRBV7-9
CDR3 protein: ASRSDRGLDTQY

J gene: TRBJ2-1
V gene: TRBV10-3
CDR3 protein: AISEYGEGYSYNEQF

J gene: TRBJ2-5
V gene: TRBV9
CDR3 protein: ASSVEAGPRETQY

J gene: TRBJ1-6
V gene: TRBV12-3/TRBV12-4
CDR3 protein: ASSGPFPLH

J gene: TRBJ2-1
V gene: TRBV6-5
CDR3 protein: ASSDGLGAVFFNEQF

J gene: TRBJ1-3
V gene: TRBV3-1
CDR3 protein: ASSIGQSASGNTIY

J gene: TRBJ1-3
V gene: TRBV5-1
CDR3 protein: ASSLKGGGGNTIY

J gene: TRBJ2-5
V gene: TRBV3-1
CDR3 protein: ASSPTSGQETQY

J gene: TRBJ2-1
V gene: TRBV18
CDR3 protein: ASSRDYDYNEQF

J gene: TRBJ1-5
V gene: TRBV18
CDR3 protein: ASSPGSNQPQH

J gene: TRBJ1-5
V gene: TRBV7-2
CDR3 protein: ASSLGQGAFWNQPQH

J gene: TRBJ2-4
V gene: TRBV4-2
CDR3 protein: ASSQSPLTPVTVQY

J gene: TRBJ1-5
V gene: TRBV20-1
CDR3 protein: SARHGSNQPQH

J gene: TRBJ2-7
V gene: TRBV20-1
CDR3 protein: SATSAGTGEQY

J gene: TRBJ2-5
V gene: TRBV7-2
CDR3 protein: ASSLAGKQLAGGRETQY

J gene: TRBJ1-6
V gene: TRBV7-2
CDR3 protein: ASSWAGVSPLH

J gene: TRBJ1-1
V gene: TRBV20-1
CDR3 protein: SARTAGSEAF

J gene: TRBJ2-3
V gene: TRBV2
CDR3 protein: ASSGAAATSGGGHGTDTQY

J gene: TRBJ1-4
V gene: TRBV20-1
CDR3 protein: SARDQGQSNEKLF

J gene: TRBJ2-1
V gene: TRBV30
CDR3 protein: AWSGSLAREQF

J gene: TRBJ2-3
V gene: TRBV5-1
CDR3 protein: ASSTGTSLGDTQY

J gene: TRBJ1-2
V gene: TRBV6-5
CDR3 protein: ASSYGPGGGYGYT

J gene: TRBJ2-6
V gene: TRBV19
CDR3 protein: VSSIYGLAGAGANVLT

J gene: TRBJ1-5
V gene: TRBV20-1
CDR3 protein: SAGKTGVDQPQH

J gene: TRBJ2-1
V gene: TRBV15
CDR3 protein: ATSSLAGEEQF

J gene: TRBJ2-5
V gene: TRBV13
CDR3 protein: ASSSGRSETQY

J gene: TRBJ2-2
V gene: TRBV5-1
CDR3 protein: ASSRGGLNTGELF

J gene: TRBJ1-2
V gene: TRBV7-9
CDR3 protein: ASSRGQGEGYT

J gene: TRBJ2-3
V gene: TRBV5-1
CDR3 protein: ASSPHSGTVNTDTQY

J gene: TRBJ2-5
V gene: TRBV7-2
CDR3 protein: ASSRAGWREETQY

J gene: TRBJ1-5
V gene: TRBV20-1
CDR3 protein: SALRAGSDQPQH

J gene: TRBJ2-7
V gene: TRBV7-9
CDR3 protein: ASSGQGVSYEQY

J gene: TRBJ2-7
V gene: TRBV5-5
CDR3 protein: ASSLNWDSSYEQY

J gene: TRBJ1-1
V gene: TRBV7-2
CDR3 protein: ASSLAGGTFTNTEAF

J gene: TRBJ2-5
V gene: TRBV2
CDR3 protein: ASTRPGLAGWGQGAETQY

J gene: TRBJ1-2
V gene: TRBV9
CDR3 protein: ASSGRGGRRVGGYT

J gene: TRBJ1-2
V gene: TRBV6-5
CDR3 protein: ASSLSGRGYT

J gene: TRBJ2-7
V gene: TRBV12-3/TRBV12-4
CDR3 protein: ASSDGEAYEQY

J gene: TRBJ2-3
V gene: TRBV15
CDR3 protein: ATSRPRVASGGITDTQY

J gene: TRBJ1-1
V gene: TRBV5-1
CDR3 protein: ASSLVSMNTEAF

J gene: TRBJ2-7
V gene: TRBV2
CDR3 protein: ASSDYSLIYEQY

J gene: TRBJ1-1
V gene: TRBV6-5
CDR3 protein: ASTQGNTEAF

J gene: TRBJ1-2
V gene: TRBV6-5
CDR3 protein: ASNRSGSKRSSYGYT

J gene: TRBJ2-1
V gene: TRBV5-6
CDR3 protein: ASSPGLAGLEQF

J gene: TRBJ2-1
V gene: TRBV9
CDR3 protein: ASSAASGTYNEQF

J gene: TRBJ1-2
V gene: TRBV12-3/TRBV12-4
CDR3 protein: ASSQSSGGYT

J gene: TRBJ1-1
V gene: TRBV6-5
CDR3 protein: ASFKQGFSEAF

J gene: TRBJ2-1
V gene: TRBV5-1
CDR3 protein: ASSPPGLAGFNEQF

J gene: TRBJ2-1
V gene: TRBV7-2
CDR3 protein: ASGRLSSYNEQF

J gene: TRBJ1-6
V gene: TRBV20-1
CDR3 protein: SAREIGGVRNSPLH

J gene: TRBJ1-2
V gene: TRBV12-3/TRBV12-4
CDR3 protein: ASSLDRGKHGYT

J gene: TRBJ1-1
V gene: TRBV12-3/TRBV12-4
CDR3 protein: ASRVHGSNTEAF

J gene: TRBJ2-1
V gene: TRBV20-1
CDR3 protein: SRGGGSSYNEQF

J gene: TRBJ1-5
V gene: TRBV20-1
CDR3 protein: SANVGVVNQPQH